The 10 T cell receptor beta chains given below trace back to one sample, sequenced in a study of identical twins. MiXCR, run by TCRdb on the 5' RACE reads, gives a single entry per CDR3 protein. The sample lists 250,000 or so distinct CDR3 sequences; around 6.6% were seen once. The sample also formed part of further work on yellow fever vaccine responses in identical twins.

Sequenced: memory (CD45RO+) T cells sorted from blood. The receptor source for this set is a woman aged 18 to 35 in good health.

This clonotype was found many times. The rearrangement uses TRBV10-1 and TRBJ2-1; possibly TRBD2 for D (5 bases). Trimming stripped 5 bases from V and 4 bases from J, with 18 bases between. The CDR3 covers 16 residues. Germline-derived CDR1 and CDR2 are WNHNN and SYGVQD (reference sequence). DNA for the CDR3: TGCGCCAGCAGTAGCTCAGCGGCAAACAATTACAATGAGCAGTTCTTC. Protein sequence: CASSSSAANNYNEQFF.

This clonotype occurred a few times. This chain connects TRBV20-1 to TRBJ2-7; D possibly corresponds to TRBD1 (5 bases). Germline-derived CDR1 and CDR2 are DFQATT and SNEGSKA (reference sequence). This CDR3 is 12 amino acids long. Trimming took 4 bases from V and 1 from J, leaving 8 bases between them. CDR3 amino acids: CSATTASYEQYF. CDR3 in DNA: TGCAGTGCTACGACAGCGTCCTACGAGCAGTACTTC.

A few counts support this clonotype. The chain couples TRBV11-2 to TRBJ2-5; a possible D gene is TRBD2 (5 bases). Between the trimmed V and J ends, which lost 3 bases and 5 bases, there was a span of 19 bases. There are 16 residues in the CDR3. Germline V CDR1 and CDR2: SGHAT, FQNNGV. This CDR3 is CASSLLRAASRETQYF. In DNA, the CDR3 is TGTGCCAGCAGCTTGTTAAGGGCCGCTAGCCGGGAGACCCAGTACTTC.

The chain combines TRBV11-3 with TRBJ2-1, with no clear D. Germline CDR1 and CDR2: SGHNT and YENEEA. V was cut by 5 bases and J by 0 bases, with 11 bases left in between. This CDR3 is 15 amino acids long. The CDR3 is CASSHSTNSYNEQFF. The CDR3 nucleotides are TGTGCCAGCAGCCACAGTACCAACTCCTACAATGAGCAGTTCTTC.

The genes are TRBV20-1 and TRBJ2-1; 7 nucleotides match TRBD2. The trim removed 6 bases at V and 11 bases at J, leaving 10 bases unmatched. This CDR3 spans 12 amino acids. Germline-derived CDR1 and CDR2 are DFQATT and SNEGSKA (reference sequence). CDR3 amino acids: CSARRDYSKQFF. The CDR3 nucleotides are TGCAGTGCCAGACGGGACTATAGTAAGCAGTTCTTC.

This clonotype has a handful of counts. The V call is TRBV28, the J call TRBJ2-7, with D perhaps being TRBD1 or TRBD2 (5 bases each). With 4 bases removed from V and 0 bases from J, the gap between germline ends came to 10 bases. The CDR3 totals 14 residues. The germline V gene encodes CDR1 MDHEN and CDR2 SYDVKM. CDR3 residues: CASSWDLSSYEQYF. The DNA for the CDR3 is TGTGCCAGCAGTTGGGACCTAAGCTCCTACGAGCAGTACTTC. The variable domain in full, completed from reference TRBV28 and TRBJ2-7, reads DVKVTQSSRYLVKRTGEKVFLECVQDMDHENMFWYRQDPGLGLRLIYFSYDVKMKEKGDIPEGYSVSREKKERFSLILESASTNQTSMYLCASSWDLSSYEQYFGPGTRLTVT.

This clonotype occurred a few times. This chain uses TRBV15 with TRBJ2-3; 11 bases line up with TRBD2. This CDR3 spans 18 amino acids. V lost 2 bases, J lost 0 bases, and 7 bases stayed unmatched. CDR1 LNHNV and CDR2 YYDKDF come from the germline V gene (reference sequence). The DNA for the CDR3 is TGTGCCACCAGCAGAAGTGGGACTAGCGGAGGTAGCACAGATACGCAGTATTTT. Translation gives CATSRSGTSGGSTDTQYF.

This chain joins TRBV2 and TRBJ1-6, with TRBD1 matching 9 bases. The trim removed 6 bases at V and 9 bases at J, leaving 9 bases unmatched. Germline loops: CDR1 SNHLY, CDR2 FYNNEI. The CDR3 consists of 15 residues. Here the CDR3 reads CASRTGQGEGSPLHF. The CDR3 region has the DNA TGTGCCAGCAGGACGGGACAGGGAGAGGGTTCACCCCTCCACTTT.

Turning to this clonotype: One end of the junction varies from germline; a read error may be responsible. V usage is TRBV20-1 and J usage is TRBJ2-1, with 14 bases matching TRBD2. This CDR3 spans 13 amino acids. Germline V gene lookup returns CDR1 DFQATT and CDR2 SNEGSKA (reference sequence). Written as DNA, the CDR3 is TGCAGTGCCATCTCCGGGACTAGCGGGAGTAAAATCTTC. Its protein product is CSAISGTSGSKIF.

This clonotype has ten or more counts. CDR3 sequence: CSARDGQGAYEQYF. The CDR3 DNA reads as TGCAGTGCTAGAGATGGGCAGGGGGCCTACGAGCAGTACTTC. The chain carries TRBV20-1 and TRBJ2-7; 7 positions match TRBD1. The CDR3 has 14 amino acids. With 0 bases clipped from V and 2 bases from J, the junction kept 4 bases outside the gene matches. The V gene's germline CDR1 is DFQATT and CDR2 SNEGSKA (reference sequence).